What follows describes a single T cell receptor beta chain. Antigen specificity is unknown. The data were taken from a study of shared clonotypes between healthy human individuals. Notes on the study in general: Some naive CD4 clonotypes, roughly 4.5%, turned up in common across a handful of donors. The study found lower generation probabilities in non-shared clonotypes than in those shared by all four donors.

This CDR3 has 13 residues. V was clipped by 5 bases and J by 7 bases, with 12 bases between them. CDR1 LGHNA and CDR2 YSLEER come from the germline V gene. CD8 cells classed as naive were CD45RO-negative and positively selected for CCR7, excluding terminally differentiated effector memory CD45RA+ cells. Donors included only healthy HIV-negative adults lacking recent acute infections or vaccinations. Replicate PCRs for sorted subsets used approximately 190 ng DNA; this equaled about 30,000 T cell genomes. TCRdb keeps only in-frame clones here, not all; method: immunoSEQ multiplex PCR. The repertoire consists of around 1.9 million clones, with approximately 92% occurring once and the leading ten covering approximately 1.7%.

The sequencing sample was made of naive CD8+ T cells from PBMCs. The V and J genes are TRBV4-3 and TRBJ1-5; D unclear. This receptor was identified in a man aged 18 to 29 in good health. Some clones in this sample may be carry-over from other donors' samples. The CDR3, as DNA: TGCGCCAGCAGCACCCATATATTCCAGCCCCAGCATTTT. Translated, it gives CASSTHIFQPQHF.